The 28 T cell receptor beta chains presented below share a single source sample, sequenced in a study of T cell repertoires in cytomegalovirus infection. TCRdb recomputed calls from the reads with MiXCR, one row per CDR3 protein. Of 200,000 to 300,000 distinct CDR3 sequences listed, approximately 8.3% are singletons. Sequencing used PBMCs. Receptors were obtained from a human donor in good health (CMV status not recorded). Some clones in this sample may be carry-over from other donors' samples.

This clonotype was seen at least ten times. J is TRBJ2-3 and V is TRBV28, with a tentative D call TRBD2 (5 bases). Germline-derived CDR1 and CDR2 are MDHEN and SYDVKM. CDR3 length: 17 residues. The V end lost 2 bases, the J end lost 0 bases, and 15 bases lay between the germline ends. The CDR3 region has the DNA TGTGCCAGCAGTTTACCCCTAGCCTACCCTAGCACAGATACGCAGTATTTT. Protein product: CASSLPLAYPSTDTQYF. Combining the CDR3 with reference TRBV28 and TRBJ2-3 gives the whole variable domain DVKVTQSSRYLVKRTGEKVFLECVQDMDHENMFWYRQDPGLGLRLIYFSYDVKMKEKGDIPEGYSVSREKKERFSLILESASTNQTSMYLCASSLPLAYPSTDTQYFGPGTRLTVL.

This chain links TRBV2 with TRBJ2-4, with D perhaps TRBD1 (6 bases). CDR3 size: 20 residues. Germline V lookup: CDR1 SNHLY, CDR2 FYNNEI. V was cut by 7 bases and J by 1 base, with 29 bases left in between. Written as DNA, the CDR3 is TGTGCCAGCACTCCCCGAGGCCAGGGGAGATGGGTTCTGGCCAAAAACATTCAGTACTTC. Encoded protein: CASTPRGQGRWVLAKNIQYF.

This clonotype was found a few times. The rearrangement uses TRBV24-1 and TRBJ1-5; 7 nucleotides agree with TRBD1. CDR1 KGHDR and CDR2 SFDVKD come from the germline V gene. V dropped 7 bases and J dropped 5; count of bases not matched to a gene: 4. The CDR3 loop spans 13 amino acids. The CDR3 DNA sequence: TGTGCCACCAGGGGACAGCCCTATCAGCCCCAGCATTTT. Encoded protein: CATRGQPYQPQHF.

The CDR3 DNA reads as TGCAGTGCTACGTTAGCAGGGATATATAATTCACCCCTCCACTTT. As protein: CSATLAGIYNSPLHF. This rearrangement joins TRBV20-1 to TRBJ1-6, with TRBD1 as a possible D gene (5 bases). This CDR3 has 15 residues. Germline values: CDR1 DFQATT, CDR2 SNEGSKA (reference sequence). V was pared by 4 bases and J by 4 bases, with 14 bases between.

This clonotype has at least ten counts. The V call is TRBV7-2, the J call TRBJ2-5; D uncertain. Germline V gene sequence: CDR1 SGHTA, CDR2 FQGNSA. This CDR3 is 14 amino acids long. The germline V and J ends were trimmed by 2 bases and 5 bases, with 12 bases remaining between them. The CDR3 spells CASSLSPGYETQYF. CDR3 nucleotides: TGTGCCAGCAGCTTATCCCCTGGATATGAGACCCAGTACTTC.

This clonotype was counted ten times or more. The chain joins TRBV7-8 to TRBJ2-1; 10 bases align to TRBD2. CDR1 and CDR2 from the germline V gene are SGHVS and FQNEAQ. The CDR3 has 16 residues. J gave up 5 bases and V 5 bases, and 9 bases lay outside the gene matches. CDR3 coding DNA: TGTGCCAGCAGCCTACTAGCGGGGTCGTCCAACAATGAGCAGTTCTTC. Translating gives CASSLLAGSSNNEQFF.

V and J are TRBV19 and TRBJ1-4; no clear D gene. The CDR3 is 13 amino acids. Germline V gene data show CDR1 as LNHDA and CDR2 as SQIVND (reference sequence). V lost 5 bases and J lost 8, with 12 bases in between. CDR3 in amino acids: CASSWSRREKLFF. The CDR3 DNA reads as TGTGCCAGTAGTTGGTCCCGGAGGGAAAAACTGTTTTTT.

This clonotype came up many times. V and J are TRBV20-1 and TRBJ1-5, with D maybe TRBD1 (6 bases). The CDR3 covers 18 residues. Germline assignment: CDR1 DFQATT and CDR2 SNEGSKA (reference sequence). The V gene lost 3 bases and the J gene lost 1 base, with 22 bases spanning the gap. CDR3 bases: TGCAGTGCTAGGGAGACCCACCTACCGGGACAAAGCAATCAGCCCCAGCATTTT. This codes for CSARETHLPGQSNQPQHF.

This clonotype showed up many times. The V gene is TRBV7-9, the J gene TRBJ2-7; D unclear. This CDR3 spans 13 amino acids. Looked up from germline, CDR1 is SEHNR and CDR2 is FQNEAQ (reference sequence). V lost 5 bases, J lost 3 bases, and 11 bases lay in between. The CDR3: CASSDGINYEQYF. CDR3 DNA sequence: TGTGCCAGCAGCGATGGGATTAACTACGAGCAGTACTTC.

The table lists this clonotype with many counts. The J gene is TRBJ2-7, the V gene TRBV18; no definite D call. The V and J ends lost 0 bases and 0 bases respectively, with 12 bases between them. Germline CDR1 reads KGHSH; CDR2 reads LQKENI. CDR3 length equals 16 residues. This chain's CDR3 is CASSPPGHLSSYEQYF. CDR3 DNA: TGTGCCAGCTCACCACCGGGCCACTTGAGCTCCTACGAGCAGTACTTC.

In its sample, this clonotype was seen many times. The chain is built from TRBV7-2 and TRBJ2-3; no clear D. There are 16 residues in the CDR3. Germline lookup yields CDR1 SGHTA and CDR2 FQGNSA. V lost 3 bases, J lost 7 bases, and 20 bases lay in between. This chain's CDR3 is CASSLGLGEATNTQYF. The CDR3 DNA is TGTGCCAGCAGCTTGGGTCTCGGAGAAGCAACAAATACGCAGTATTTT.

This clonotype came up many times. The CDR3: CASSYSNRRGSEKLFF. CDR3 in DNA: TGTGCCAGCAGTTACTCGAATAGGCGGGGATCCGAAAAACTGTTTTTT. V usage is TRBV6-6 and J usage is TRBJ1-4; unclear D gene. Trimming stripped 0 bases from V and 8 bases from J, with 16 bases between. The CDR3 totals 16 residues. Germline V gives CDR1 MNHNY, CDR2 SVGAGI (reference sequence).

This clonotype appeared many times. The rearrangement links TRBV11-2 to TRBJ2-7; 7 nucleotides align to TRBD1. Germline V gives CDR1 SGHAT, CDR2 FQNNGV. V trimming: 9 bases; J trimming: 6 bases; junction bases outside the gene matches: 11. The CDR3 extends over 13 amino acids. CDR3 nucleotide sequence: TGTGCCAGTACGACAGGGCCCAGGAGCGAGCAGTACTTC. Its protein product is CASTTGPRSEQYF. The variable domain in full, with the rest retrieved from reference TRBV11-2 and TRBJ2-7, is EAGVAQSPRYKIIEKRQSVAFWCNPISGHATLYWYQQILGQGPKLLIQFQNNGVVDDSQLPKDRFSAERLKGVDSTLKIQPAKLEDSAVYLCASTTGPRSEQYFGPGTRLTVT.

This clonotype was found a few times. V is TRBV7-8 and J is TRBJ1-4; possibly TRBD1 for D (6 bases). The CDR3 loop spans 15 amino acids. Trimming took off 4 bases at V and 5 bases at J, with 14 bases between the two ends. Looked up from germline, CDR1 is SGHVS and CDR2 is FQNEAQ. Here the CDR3 reads CASSSYRVGNEKLFF. CDR3 nucleotides: TGTGCCAGCAGCTCTTACAGGGTGGGAAATGAAAAACTGTTTTTT.

In its sample, this clonotype was seen many times. The gene calls are TRBV11-2 and TRBJ2-5; 9 nucleotides line up with TRBD1. Germline values: CDR1 SGHAT, CDR2 FQNNGV. V shed 4 bases and J 4 bases; nucleotides not matched to a gene: 7. The CDR3 is 15 residues long. CDR3 sequence: CASSSRGQGGETQYF. The DNA of the CDR3 is TGTGCCAGCAGCTCCCGGGGACAGGGTGGAGAGACCCAGTACTTC.

This clonotype appeared many times. The rearrangement joins TRBV7-2 to TRBJ2-5, with a tentative D call TRBD2 (5 bases). V was cut by 5 bases and J by 2 bases, with 12 bases left in between. The germline V gene encodes CDR1 SGHTA and CDR2 FQGNSA. The CDR3 has 14 amino acids. CDR3 coding DNA: TGTGCCAGCAGCAGAGTCCCGGGACAAGAGACCCAGTACTTC. Its protein product is CASSRVPGQETQYF.

This clonotype has at least ten counts. This chain joins TRBV20-1 and TRBJ1-5, with 8 bases lining up with TRBD1. The germline V gene encodes CDR1 DFQATT and CDR2 SNEGSKA (reference sequence). There are 15 residues in the CDR3. J lost 1 base, V lost 6 bases, and 8 bases had no gene match. The CDR3 region is CSALDRVGSNQPQHF. CDR3 nucleotides: TGCAGTGCCCTGGACAGGGTAGGGAGCAATCAGCCCCAGCATTTT.

This clonotype has at least ten counts. The rearrangement joins TRBV6-6 to TRBJ1-5; 10 bases are shared with TRBD1. Trimming took 0 bases from V and 2 from J; bases not matched to a gene: 1. CDR1 MNHNY and CDR2 SVGAGI come from the germline V gene (reference sequence). There are 16 residues in the CDR3. The CDR3 DNA sequence: TGTGCCAGCAGTTACTCGACAGGGGGCGGCAATCAGCCCCAGCATTTT. It translates to CASSYSTGGGNQPQHF.

This clonotype was seen many times. The chain couples TRBV7-4 to TRBJ2-1, with 9 nucleotides matching TRBD1. The CDR3 runs 19 residues. V shed 5 bases, J shed 0 bases, and the junction held 14 bases outside the gene matches. Looked up from germline, CDR1 is SGHVT and CDR2 is SQSDAQ. CDR3 in amino acids: CASSPTGTGKLSSYNEQFF. The CDR3 coding sequence is TGTGCCAGCAGCCCCACCGGGACAGGGAAACTCAGCTCCTACAATGAGCAGTTCTTC.

This clonotype came up a few times. The chain links TRBV20-1 to TRBJ2-3; D possibly corresponds to TRBD1 (5 bases). Trimming pared 5 bases from V and 0 bases from J, leaving 15 bases between. Germline-derived CDR1 and CDR2 are DFQATT and SNEGSKA (reference sequence). The CDR3 is 15 amino acids. Written as DNA, the CDR3 is TGCAGTGCTTTAGAGGCCCCAGGGAGCACAGATACGCAGTATTTT. It codes for CSALEAPGSTDTQYF.

This clonotype occurred many times. The chain recombines TRBV6-1 with TRBJ1-1; D is possibly TRBD1 (5 bases). The length of the CDR3 is 12 residues. Germline CDR1 and CDR2: MNHNS and SASEGT. V lost 6 bases and J lost 10, with 15 bases in between. CDR3 sequence reads: CASSSWGVRAFF. The DNA for the CDR3 is TGTGCCAGCAGCTCATGGGGGGTGCGAGCTTTCTTT.

This clonotype has ten or more counts. This chain connects TRBV7-2 to TRBJ2-7; 10 bases are shared with TRBD2. The CDR3 totals 17 residues. With 5 bases clipped from V and 5 bases from J, the junction kept 15 bases outside the gene matches. CDR1 SGHTA and CDR2 FQGNSA come from the germline V gene. CDR3: CASSDAGRTSGINEQYF. In DNA form, the CDR3 reads TGTGCCAGCAGCGACGCCGGTAGAACTAGCGGGATAAACGAGCAGTACTTC.

This clonotype was seen ten or more times. The chain combines TRBV7-2 with TRBJ2-1; 8 bases are shared with TRBD1. The germline gives CDR1 SGHTA, CDR2 FQGNSA. V shed 5 bases, J shed 2 bases, and the junction held 5 bases outside the gene matches. The CDR3 loop spans 15 amino acids. This chain's CDR3 is CASSVPGQAYNEQFF. DNA of the CDR3: TGTGCCAGCAGCGTTCCGGGACAGGCCTACAATGAGCAGTTCTTC.

The CDR3 sequence: CASSLDSGTFYEQYF. The DNA of the CDR3 is TGTGCCAGCAGCTTAGATAGCGGGACATTCTACGAGCAGTACTTC. This chain links TRBV11-2 with TRBJ2-7, with 8 nucleotides matching TRBD2. Germline assignment: CDR1 SGHAT and CDR2 FQNNGV. The CDR3 is made up of 15 amino acids. Unmatched junction bases numbered 4, after V lost 0 bases and J lost 3 bases.

The chain couples TRBV28 to TRBJ1-1, with D hard to call. The CDR3 spans 15 residues. Trimming cost V 3 bases and J 1 base, with 12 bases left between them. Germline values: CDR1 MDHEN, CDR2 SYDVKM. CDR3: CASSFDWGTNTEAFF. The DNA of the CDR3 is TGTGCCAGCAGTTTCGACTGGGGAACGAACACTGAAGCTTTCTTT.

This clonotype was counted between two and nine times. The CDR3 DNA sequence: TGTGCCAGCAGCCCCCTGGGGGGTGACTATGGCTACACCTTC. The encoded protein is CASSPLGGDYGYTF. This sequence joins TRBV5-6 and TRBJ1-2; weak D call: TRBD1 (5 bases). The CDR3 is 14 residues long. V lost 4 bases and J 3 bases, leaving 13 bases between the germline ends. CDR1 is SGHDT and CDR2 is YYEEEE in the germline V gene.

This clonotype was observed many times. This sequence joins TRBV29-1 and TRBJ2-3, with 11 bases matching TRBD1. CDR1 is SQVTM, CDR2 ANQGSEA, per germline. The ends lost 4 bases at V and 8 bases at J; junction bases unmatched: 5. There are 13 residues in the CDR3. The CDR3 sequence: CSVGSGQGATQYF. Here the CDR3 DNA reads TGCAGCGTTGGCAGTGGACAGGGGGCTACGCAGTATTTT.

This clonotype showed up many times. J is TRBJ1-2 and V is TRBV7-2, with D possibly being TRBD1 (6 bases). V dropped 5 bases and J dropped 7 bases, with 14 bases sitting between them. The germline V gene has CDR1 SGHTA and CDR2 FQGNSA. The CDR3 consists of 13 residues. The CDR3: CASSEMGGRGYTF. The CDR3 DNA reads as TGTGCCAGCAGCGAAATGGGGGGCCGTGGCTACACCTTC.